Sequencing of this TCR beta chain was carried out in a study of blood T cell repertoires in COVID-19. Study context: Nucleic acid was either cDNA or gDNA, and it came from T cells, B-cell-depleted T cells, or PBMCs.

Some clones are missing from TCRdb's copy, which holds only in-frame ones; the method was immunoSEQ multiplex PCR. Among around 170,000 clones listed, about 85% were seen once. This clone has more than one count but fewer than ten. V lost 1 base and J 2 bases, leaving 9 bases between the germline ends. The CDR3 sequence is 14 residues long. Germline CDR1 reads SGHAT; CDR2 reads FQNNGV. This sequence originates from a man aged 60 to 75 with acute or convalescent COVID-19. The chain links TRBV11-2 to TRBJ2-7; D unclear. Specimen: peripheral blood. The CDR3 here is CASSLGTFPYEQYV. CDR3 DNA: TGTGCCAGCAGCTTAGGCACATTCCCCTACGAGCAGTACGTC.